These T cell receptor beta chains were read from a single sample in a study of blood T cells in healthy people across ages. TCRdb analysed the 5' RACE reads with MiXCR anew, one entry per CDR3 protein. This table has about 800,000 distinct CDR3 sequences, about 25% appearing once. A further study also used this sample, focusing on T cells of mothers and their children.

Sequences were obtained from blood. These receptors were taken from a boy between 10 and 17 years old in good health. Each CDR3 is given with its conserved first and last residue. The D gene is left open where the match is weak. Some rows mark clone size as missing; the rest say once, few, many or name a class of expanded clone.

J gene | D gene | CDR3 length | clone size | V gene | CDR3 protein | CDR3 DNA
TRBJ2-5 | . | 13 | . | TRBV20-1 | CSARVSPSETQYF | TGCAGTGCTAGAGTGTCCCCCTCCGAGACCCAGTACTTC
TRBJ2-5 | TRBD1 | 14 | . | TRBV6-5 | CASSYSQGSETQYF | TGTGCCAGCAGTTACTCACAGGGGTCAGAGACCCAGTACTTC
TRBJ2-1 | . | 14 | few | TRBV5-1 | CASREAELYNEQFF | TGCGCCAGCAGGGAGGCAGAACTCTACAATGAGCAGTTCTTC
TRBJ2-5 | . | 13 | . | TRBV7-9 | CASSLRGEQTQYF | TGTGCCAGCAGCTTAAGAGGGGAGCAGACCCAGTACTTC
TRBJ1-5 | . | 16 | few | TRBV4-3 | CASSQDYDGTNQPQHF | TGCGCCAGCAGCCAAGATTATGATGGGACCAATCAGCCCCAGCATTTT
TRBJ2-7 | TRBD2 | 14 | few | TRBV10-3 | CAISFSGIVYEQYF | TGTGCCATCAGTTTCAGCGGGATAGTCTACGAGCAGTACTTC
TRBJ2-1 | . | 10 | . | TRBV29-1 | CSGIYNEQFF | TGCAGCGGTATTTACAATGAGCAGTTCTTC
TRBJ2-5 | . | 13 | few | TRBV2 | CASNLAMEETQYF | TGTGCCAGCAACCTAGCGATGGAAGAGACCCAGTACTTC
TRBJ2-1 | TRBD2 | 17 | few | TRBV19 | CASSTRVAGALYNEQFF | TGTGCCAGTAGTACCCGGGTAGCGGGGGCACTTTACAATGAGCAGTTCTTC
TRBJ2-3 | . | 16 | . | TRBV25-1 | CASSETTPGGTDTQYF | TGTGCCAGCAGTGAGACGACCCCGGGCGGCACAGATACGCAGTATTTT
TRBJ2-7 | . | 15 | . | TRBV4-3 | CASSVVVGDSYEQYF | TGCGCCAGCAGCGTTGTTGTAGGCGACTCCTACGAGCAGTACTTC
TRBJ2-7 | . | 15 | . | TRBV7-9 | CASSTLGRNTYEQYF | TGTGCCAGCAGCACATTAGGGAGAAATACCTACGAGCAGTACTTC
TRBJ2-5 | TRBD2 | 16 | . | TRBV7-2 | CASSLNSGGLGETQYF | TGTGCCAGCAGCTTAAATAGCGGGGGGCTGGGAGAGACCCAGTACTTC
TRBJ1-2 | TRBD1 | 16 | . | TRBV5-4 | CASSLGLGTAVNGYTF | TGTGCCAGCAGCTTGGGGCTAGGGACAGCGGTGAATGGCTACACCTTC
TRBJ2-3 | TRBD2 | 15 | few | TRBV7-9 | CASSSRGLVTDTQYF | TGTGCCAGCAGCTCGAGGGGACTAGTAACAGATACGCAGTATTTT
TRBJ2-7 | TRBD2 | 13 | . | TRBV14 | CASSHGGGSEQYF | TGTGCCAGCAGCCACGGGGGGGGCAGCGAGCAGTACTTC
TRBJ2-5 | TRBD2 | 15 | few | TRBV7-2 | CASSFTPGLALFQYF | TGTGCCAGCAGCTTTACTCCGGGACTAGCGCTATTCCAGTACTTC
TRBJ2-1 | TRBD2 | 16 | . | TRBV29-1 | CSVEGSSGGAGNEQFF | TGTAGCGTTGAAGGGTCTAGCGGGGGGGCAGGGAATGAGCAGTTCTTC
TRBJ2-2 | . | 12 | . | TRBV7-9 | CASSFYPGELFF | TGTGCCAGCAGCTTCTACCCCGGGGAGCTGTTTTTT
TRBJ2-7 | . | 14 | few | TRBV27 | CASSWGTPAYEQYF | TGTGCCAGCAGTTGGGGGACTCCCGCCTACGAGCAGTACTTC
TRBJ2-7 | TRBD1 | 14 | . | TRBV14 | CASSQRTGGYEQYF | TGTGCCAGCAGCCAGAGGACAGGGGGGTACGAGCAGTACTTC
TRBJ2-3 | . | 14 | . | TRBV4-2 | CASSLPLDTDTQYF | TGTGCCAGCAGCCTCCCCTTGGACACAGATACGCAGTATTTT
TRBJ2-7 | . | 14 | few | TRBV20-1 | CSARDQFGVYEQYF | TGCAGTGCTAGAGATCAATTTGGGGTCTACGAGCAGTACTTC
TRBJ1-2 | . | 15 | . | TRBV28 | CASSLSRVGNYGYTF | TGTGCCAGCAGTTTATCGAGGGTGGGAAACTATGGCTACACCTTC
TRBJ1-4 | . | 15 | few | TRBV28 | CASSLQTSTNEKLFF | TGTGCCAGCAGTTTGCAGACTTCAACTAATGAAAAACTGTTTTTT
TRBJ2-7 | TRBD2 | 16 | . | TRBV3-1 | CASSFRGTSGAYEQYF | TGTGCCAGCAGCTTCCGCGGGACTAGCGGGGCCTACGAGCAGTACTTC
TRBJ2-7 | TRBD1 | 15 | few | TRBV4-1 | CASSQVRDRRYEQYF | TGCGCCAGCAGCCAGGTGCGGGACAGGCGATACGAGCAGTACTTC
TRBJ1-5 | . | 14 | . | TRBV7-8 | CASSPIDSNQPQHF | TGTGCCAGCAGCCCGATTGATAGCAATCAGCCCCAGCATTTT
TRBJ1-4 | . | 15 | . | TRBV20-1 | CSARDRGSGSEKLFF | TGCAGTGCTAGAGATCGCGGCAGTGGTTCAGAAAAACTGTTTTTT